These 17 T cell receptor beta chains share one sample of origin, sequenced in a study of cytomegalovirus exposure and HLA in healthy donors (dated by TCRdb to the late 2010s). Library preparation used the immunoSEQ multiplex PCR assay. For the multiplex PCR, a mixture combining 60 forward primers for TCR Vbeta segments and 13 reverse primers for TCR Jbeta segments was used. TCRdb took this table from immuneACCESS and kept in-frame rearrangements with V and J called. Such tables lack part of the clones; where checked against another copy, unresolved V genes explain under half of the gap, and the rest is unexplained. Counted in this sample were 250,000 to 350,000 clones; approximately 90% of them appeared once. Of the sample, about 2% is held by the ten largest clones. The material sequenced was PBMCs. Source of these receptors: a young woman in good health and CMV-seronegative.

In regard to this clone: The junction differs from germline at one of its ends, possibly a read error. The rearrangement joins TRBV5-1 to TRBJ1-6, with D possibly matching TRBD1 (6 bases). Germline V lookup: CDR1 SGHRS, CDR2 YFSETQ. The CDR3 runs 15 residues. This CDR3 is CASSFNRESNSPLNF. In DNA, the CDR3 is TGCGCCAGCAGTTTTAACAGGGAGTCGAATTCACCCCTCAACTTT.

This chain connects TRBV6-5 to TRBJ1-1, with D perhaps TRBD1 (5 bases). The CDR3 extends over 14 amino acids. The germline V gene has CDR1 MNHEY and CDR2 SVGAGI. The V and J ends lost 7 bases and 1 base respectively, with 13 bases between them. The CDR3 protein is CASTQGQGNTEAFF. The CDR3 nucleotides read TGTGCCAGCACCCAAGGCCAGGGGAACACTGAAGCTTTCTTT.

A note on this clone: One end of the junction fails to match germline, which may point to a read error. The genes are TRBV20-1 and TRBJ2-4; 10 nucleotides agree with TRBD1. The length of the CDR3 is 11 residues. Per germline, CDR1 DFQATT and CDR2 SNEGSKA (reference sequence). The CDR3 sequence: CSVQTGGVRAF. The CDR3 coding sequence is TGCAGTGTCCAGACAGGGGGCGTTCGGGCGTTC.

The chain uses TRBV18 and TRBJ1-2, with a possible D match to TRBD1 (6 bases). V was pared by 5 bases and J by 1 base, with 14 bases between. CDR3 size: 15 residues. Germline-derived CDR1 and CDR2 are KGHSH and LQKENI. CDR3 in amino acids: CASSSRDNSNYGYTF. In DNA, the CDR3 is TGTGCCAGCTCATCCCGGGACAATAGTAACTATGGCTACACCTTC.

V usage is TRBV29-1 and J usage is TRBJ2-7, with a weak D call TRBD2 (6 bases). Trimming pared 4 bases from V and 3 bases from J, leaving 13 bases between. CDR1 is SQVTM and CDR2 is ANQGSEA in the germline V gene. CDR3 length: 13 residues. CDR3 sequence (DNA): TGCAGCGTTGCAGGGCTAGCGAACTACGAGCAGTACTTC. It is translated as CSVAGLANYEQYF.

The rearrangement links TRBV5-3 to TRBJ1-6; 7 positions agree with TRBD1. TRBV5-3 is an ORF, and what it does is uncertain. This CDR3 is built from 15 residues. V dropped 4 bases and J dropped 8; count of bases not matched to a gene: 9. This CDR3 is CARSKDREIDSPLHF. The CDR3 coding sequence is TGTGCCAGAAGCAAAGACAGGGAAATTGATTCACCCCTCCACTTT.

This clone came up a few times. V gene TRBV9 combines with J gene TRBJ1-2, with D possibly matching TRBD1 (6 bases). This CDR3 is built from 15 residues. V lost 4 bases and J lost 4, with 17 bases in between. The germline V gene has CDR1 SGDLS and CDR2 YYNGEE. The CDR3 DNA follows: TGTGCCAGCAGCCCCAGAACAGGGTATTCCTATGGCTACACCTTC. Amino acid sequence: CASSPRTGYSYGYTF.

This clone was seen a single time. The chain is built from TRBV5-1 and TRBJ2-4; 14 nucleotides align to TRBD2. Germline-derived CDR1 and CDR2 are SGHRS and YFSETQ. This CDR3 has 16 residues. The V and J ends lost 4 bases and 8 bases, in that order; junction bases with no gene match: 8. The CDR3 DNA reads TGCGCCAGCAGCAAGACCGGGACTAGCGGGGGTTACATTCAGTACTTC. Its translation is CASSKTGTSGGYIQYF.

CDR3 nucleotides: TGTGCCAGCAGCTGGACAGGGGGCTCCTACGAGCAGTACTTC. Translation: CASSWTGGSYEQYF. The genes are TRBV11-2 and TRBJ2-7, with 10 bases fitting TRBD1. The CDR3 consists of 14 residues. Trimming cost V 4 bases and J 0 bases; bases outside gene matches: 0. Germline V CDR1 and CDR2: SGHAT, FQNNGV.

V and J are TRBV2 and TRBJ2-3; tentatively, D is TRBD2 (5 bases). Germline assignment: CDR1 SNHLY and CDR2 FYNNEI. The germline V and J ends were trimmed by 8 bases and 3 bases, with 6 bases remaining between them. This CDR3 comprises 11 residues. CDR3 residues: CASRGTDTQYF. The CDR3 DNA is TGTGCCAGCCGAGGGACAGATACGCAGTATTTT.

The rearrangement links TRBV10-3 to TRBJ2-1; 7 nucleotides align to TRBD2. V was pared by 7 bases and J by 7 bases, with 16 bases of the junction left unmatched. From germline, CDR1 is ENHRY and CDR2 SYGVKD. The CDR3 is 16 amino acids. CDR3 coding DNA: TGTGCCATCACTCCGGGACTACCGCCGGGGATGAATGAGCAGTTCTTC. Translating it yields CAITPGLPPGMNEQFF.

The rearrangement uses TRBV2 and TRBJ2-1; 10 bases are shared with TRBD1. V trimming: 6 bases; J trimming: 4 bases; junction bases outside the gene matches: 9. The CDR3 is 16 residues long. Germline V gene sequence: CDR1 SNHLY, CDR2 FYNNEI. CDR3 in amino acids: CASSVGRDRGYNEQFF. CDR3 sequence (DNA): TGTGCCAGCAGCGTGGGGCGGGACAGGGGTTACAATGAGCAGTTCTTC.

This clone was recorded a few times. The chain links TRBV20-1 to TRBJ1-1; no clear D. Trimming removed 3 bases from V and 8 bases from J, with 10 bases in between. This CDR3 region has 11 residues. Germline V lookup: CDR1 DFQATT, CDR2 SNEGSKA (reference sequence). This chain's CDR3 is CSASSSSEAFF. The DNA for the CDR3 is TGCAGTGCTAGTAGCTCCTCCGAAGCTTTCTTT.

V gene TRBV27 combines with J gene TRBJ1-2; 9 bases match TRBD1. The junction had 3 bases not matched to a gene; V was cut back by 4 bases and J by 3 bases. The CDR3 has 14 residues. Germline CDR1 and CDR2: MNHEY and SMNVEV (reference sequence). The CDR3 loop is CASSSRTGDYGYTF. In DNA, the CDR3 is TGTGCCAGCAGTTCTCGGACAGGGGACTATGGCTACACCTTC.

The CDR3 coding sequence is TGTGCCAGCAGCTTTGTGCGCAGGGAAACCTTC. Amino acid sequence: CASSFVRRETF. The chain employs TRBV5-6 and TRBJ1-2; a possible D gene is TRBD1 (5 bases). CDR3 length equals 11 residues. Germline CDR1 SGHDT, CDR2 YYEEEE. V shed 2 bases and J shed 14 bases, with 13 bases lying between them.

The rearrangement links TRBV7-8 to TRBJ2-5; 8 bases match TRBD2. The J call is uncertain, as TRBJ2-7 better fits the DNA end. This CDR3 contains 15 residues. CDR1 and CDR2 (germline): SGHVS, FQNEAQ. In nucleotides, the CDR3 is TGTGCCAGCAGCTTAAAGGTAGCGGGGCCCAACGAGCAGTACTTC. Encoded protein: CASSLKVAGPNEQYF.

This rearrangement joins TRBV5-1 to TRBJ1-1; 10 nucleotides line up with TRBD1. The germline gives CDR1 SGHRS, CDR2 YFSETQ. CDR3 length equals 17 residues. With V trimmed by 2 bases and J by 1 base, 8 bases remained unmatched. CDR3 loop: CASSFSGTGVKNTEAFF. CDR3 coding DNA: TGCGCCAGCAGCTTTTCCGGGACAGGGGTAAAGAACACTGAAGCTTTCTTT.